The 17 T cell receptor beta chains in this list originate from one sample, sequenced in a study of shared T cell receptors in the human thymus. Clones were read by immunoSEQ multiplex PCR, and TCRdb kept only the in-frame ones, dropping some. The data show about 500,000 clones, 78% seen once. The sample was also reused in another study, on human thymus T cells.

The sample comprised thymocytes. All receptors come from a boy younger than two with a congenital heart defect.

J is TRBJ1-2 and V is TRBV19, with D unresolved. Trimming shortened V by 3 bases and J by 2 bases, and 19 bases separated the two germline ends. The germline V gene has CDR1 LNHDA and CDR2 SQIVND (reference sequence). This CDR3 comprises 17 residues. The CDR3 region is CASSMILTETENYGYTF. CDR3 in DNA: TGTGCCAGTAGTATGATACTTACAGAAACGGAAAACTATGGCTACACCTTC.

This clone was counted a few times. The CDR3 region is CASSVNVGLATKNIQYF. The CDR3 nucleotides read TGTGCCAGCAGTGTTAATGTGGGACTAGCGACCAAAAACATTCAGTACTTC. The chain has TRBV2 and TRBJ2-4, with 10 bases fitting TRBD2. The CDR3 runs to 17 residues. Per the germline V gene, CDR1 is SNHLY and CDR2 is FYNNEI. The junction had 8 bases not matched to a gene; V was cut back by 4 bases and J by 2 bases. Supplemented by reference TRBV2 and TRBJ2-4, the full variable domain reads EPEVTQTPSHQVTQMGQEVILRCVPISNHLYFYWYRQILGQKVEFLVSFYNNEISEKSEIFDDQFSVERPDGSNFTLKIRSTKLEDSAMYFCASSVNVGLATKNIQYFGAGTRLSVL.

The chain is built from TRBV30 and TRBJ2-7, with 9 nucleotides matching TRBD1. The CDR3 is made up of 16 amino acids. Trimming took 3 bases from V and 0 from J; bases not matched to a gene: 9. Germline V gene lookup returns CDR1 GTSNPN and CDR2 SVGIG (reference sequence). CDR3: CAWSPAGDRVSYEQYF. CDR3 nucleotide sequence: TGTGCCTGGAGCCCCGCCGGGGACAGGGTCTCCTACGAGCAGTACTTC. Supplemented by reference TRBV30 and TRBJ2-7, the full variable domain reads SQTIHQWPATLVQPVGSPLSLECTVEGTSNPNLYWYRQAAGRGLQLLFYSVGIGQISSEVPQNLSASRPQDRQFILSSKKLLLSDSGFYLCAWSPAGDRVSYEQYFGPGTRLTVT.

The V and J genes are TRBV5-1 and TRBJ2-5; possibly TRBD2 for D (5 bases). The CDR3 has 13 residues. V lost 5 bases and J 2 bases, leaving 10 bases between the germline ends. Germline assignment: CDR1 SGHRS and CDR2 YFSETQ. CDR3 loop: CASRSRTQETQYF. The CDR3 coding sequence is TGCGCCAGCAGGTCTAGGACTCAAGAGACCCAGTACTTC.

This clone has just a few counts. The chain has TRBV11-3 and TRBJ2-2; a weak D match, TRBD2 (6 bases). This CDR3 region has 15 residues. Germline CDR1 reads SGHNT; CDR2 reads YENEEA. Trimming removed 0 bases at V and 3 bases at J, with 8 bases between. The CDR3 DNA sequence: TGTGCCAGCAGCTTAGAGACTAGATACACCGGGGAGCTGTTTTTT. Its translation is CASSLETRYTGELFF.

The chain has TRBV5-1 and TRBJ2-1, with D perhaps TRBD2 (6 bases). The germline V gene has CDR1 SGHRS and CDR2 YFSETQ. V shed 0 bases and J shed 6 bases, with 19 bases lying between them. The CDR3 loop spans 17 amino acids. This CDR3 is CASSLGLWGGEANEQFF. In nucleotides, the CDR3 is TGCGCCAGCAGCTTGGGTTTATGGGGCGGGGAGGCCAATGAGCAGTTCTTC.

V usage is TRBV4-3 and J usage is TRBJ2-3; D possibly corresponds to TRBD2 (5 bases). Germline CDR1 is LGHNA and CDR2 is YSLEER. The germline V and J ends were trimmed by 0 bases and 0 bases, with 13 bases remaining between them. The CDR3 has 17 amino acids. CDR3 DNA: TGCGCCAGCAGCCAAGATCCGCAGCGGTATAGCACAGATACGCAGTATTTT. This codes for CASSQDPQRYSTDTQYF.

V usage is TRBV5-6 and J usage is TRBJ2-1; weak D call: TRBD1 (6 bases). From germline, CDR1 is SGHDT and CDR2 YYEEEE. V lost 0 bases, J lost 12 bases, and 25 bases lay in between. The CDR3 is 17 amino acids. The CDR3 coding sequence is TGTGCCAGCAGCTTGGTTTCGCGAACCGGGACACTCAGCGGGCAGTTCTTC. This encodes CASSLVSRTGTLSGQFF.

The chain has TRBV5-6 and TRBJ1-2; D is uncertain. V lost 2 bases, J lost 1 base, and 12 bases lay in between. The CDR3 has 15 residues. CDR1 SGHDT and CDR2 YYEEEE come from the germline V gene. CDR3 residues: CASSFYAGYNYGYTF. CDR3 DNA sequence: TGTGCCAGCAGCTTTTACGCGGGGTATAACTATGGCTACACCTTC.

V and J are TRBV5-1 and TRBJ2-1; 13 nucleotides agree with TRBD2. This CDR3 is 15 amino acids long. Losses at the gene ends were 3 bases for V and 6 bases for J; bases not matched to a gene: 3. The germline gives CDR1 SGHRS, CDR2 YFSETQ. The CDR3 nucleotides read TGCGCCAGCAGCTCAGGACTAGCGGGGGCCAATGAGCAGTTCTTC. It codes for CASSSGLAGANEQFF.

This rearrangement joins TRBV11-3 to TRBJ2-5; TRBD2 aligns across 11 bases. With V trimmed by 4 bases and J by 3 bases, 7 bases remained unmatched. CDR1 is SGHNT, CDR2 YENEEA, per germline. The CDR3 totals 16 residues. CDR3 DNA sequence: TGTGCCAGCAGCTCTAGCGGGAGGTCACCTAAAGAGACCCAGTACTTC. Encoded protein: CASSSSGRSPKETQYF.

The table lists this clone with a few counts. CDR3 in DNA: TGCGCCAGCAGCTCCAGCGGGATAAACACCGGGGAGCTGTTTTTT. Encoded protein: CASSSSGINTGELFF. This chain connects TRBV4-3 to TRBJ2-2, with 7 bases that match TRBD2. V lost 5 bases and J lost 2; bases outside the gene matches: 5. Germline CDR1 and CDR2: LGHNA and YSLEER. The CDR3 sequence is 15 residues long.

V usage is TRBV7-9 and J usage is TRBJ2-7; TRBD1 is a possible D gene (6 bases). The germline CDR1 and CDR2 sequences are SEHNR and FQNEAQ (reference sequence). Trimming shortened V by 5 bases and J by 13 bases, and 15 bases separated the two germline ends. The CDR3 spans 11 residues. For the CDR3, the DNA is TGTGCCAGCAGCCCATACCGGGACAAATACTTC. Translated: CASSPYRDKYF. The variable domain in full, with the rest retrieved from reference TRBV7-9 and TRBJ2-7, is DTGVSQNPRHKITKRGQNVTFRCDPISEHNRLYWYRQTLGQGPEFLTYFQNEAQLEKSRLLSDRFSAERPKGSFSTLEIQRTEQGDSAMYLCASSPYRDKYFGPGTRLTVT.

The chain couples TRBV9 to TRBJ2-2; D unresolved. From germline, CDR1 is SGDLS and CDR2 YYNGEE. The ends were cut back, 0 bases at V and 6 bases at J, with 12 bases in the middle. This CDR3 has 15 amino acids. CDR3 region: CASSVADTMAGELFF. The CDR3 DNA is TGTGCCAGCAGCGTAGCTGACACAATGGCCGGGGAGCTGTTTTTT.

This chain uses TRBV14 with TRBJ2-5, with TRBD2 identical over 13 bases. Looked up from germline, CDR1 is SGHDN and CDR2 is FVKESK. The CDR3 is made up of 17 amino acids. The junction had 8 bases not matched to a gene; V was cut back by 2 bases and J by 5 bases. CDR3 protein: CASSQPTSGRLRETQYF. The CDR3 bases are TGTGCCAGCAGCCAACCGACTAGCGGGAGGTTAAGGGAGACCCAGTACTTC.

V usage is TRBV4-2 and J usage is TRBJ2-7, with 7 positions matching TRBD1. The CDR3 has 15 residues. J gave up 3 bases and V 0 bases, and 5 bases lay outside the gene matches. From germline, CDR1 is LGHNA and CDR2 YNFKEQ. The CDR3: CASSQDRGHDYEQYF. The CDR3 DNA reads as TGTGCCAGCAGCCAAGATAGGGGGCACGACTACGAGCAGTACTTC.

The rearrangement uses TRBV15 and TRBJ1-2; maybe TRBD1 (5 bases). Trimming removed 0 bases at V and 4 bases at J, with 15 bases between. Germline values: CDR1 LNHNV, CDR2 YYDKDF (reference sequence). The CDR3 is 16 residues long. The CDR3 sequence is CATSRDRAGKAYGYTF. CDR3 bases: TGTGCCACCAGCAGAGATAGGGCAGGGAAAGCCTATGGCTACACCTTC. Combining the CDR3 with reference TRBV15 and TRBJ1-2 gives the whole variable domain DAMVIQNPRYQVTQFGKPVTLSCSQTLNHNVMYWYQQKSSQAPKLLFHYYDKDFNNEADTPDNFQSRRPNTSFCFLDIRSPGLGDTAMYLCATSRDRAGKAYGYTFGSGTRLTVV.